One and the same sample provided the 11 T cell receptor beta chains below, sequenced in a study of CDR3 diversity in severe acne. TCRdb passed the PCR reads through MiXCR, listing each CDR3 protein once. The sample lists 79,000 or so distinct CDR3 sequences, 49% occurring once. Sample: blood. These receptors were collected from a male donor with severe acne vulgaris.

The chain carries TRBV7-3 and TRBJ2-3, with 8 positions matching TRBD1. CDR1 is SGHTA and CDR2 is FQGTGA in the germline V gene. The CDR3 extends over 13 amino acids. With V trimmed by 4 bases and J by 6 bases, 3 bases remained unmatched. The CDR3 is CASSWTGPDTQYF. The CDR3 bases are TGTGCCAGCAGCTGGACAGGGCCTGATACGCAGTATTTT.

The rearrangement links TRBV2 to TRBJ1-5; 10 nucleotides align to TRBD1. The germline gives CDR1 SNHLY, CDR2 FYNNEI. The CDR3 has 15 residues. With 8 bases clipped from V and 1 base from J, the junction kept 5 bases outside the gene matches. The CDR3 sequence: CASGGQGPSNQPQHF. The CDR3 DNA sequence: TGTGCCAGCGGGGGACAGGGGCCCAGCAATCAGCCCCAGCATTTT.

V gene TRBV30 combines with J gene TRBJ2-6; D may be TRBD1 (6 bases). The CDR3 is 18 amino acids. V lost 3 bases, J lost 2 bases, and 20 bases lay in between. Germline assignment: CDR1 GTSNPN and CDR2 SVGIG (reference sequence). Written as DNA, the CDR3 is TGTGCCTGGAGCCCTTTCCGGACAGTGAACACTGGGGCCAACGTCCTGACTTTC. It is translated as CAWSPFRTVNTGANVLTF.

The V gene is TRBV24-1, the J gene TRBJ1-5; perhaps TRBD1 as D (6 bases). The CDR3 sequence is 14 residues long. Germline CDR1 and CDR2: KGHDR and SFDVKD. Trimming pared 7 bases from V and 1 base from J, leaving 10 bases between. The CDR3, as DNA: TGTGCCACCAGCCGAGGGGGGAGCAATCAGCCCCAGCATTTT. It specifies CATSRGGSNQPQHF.

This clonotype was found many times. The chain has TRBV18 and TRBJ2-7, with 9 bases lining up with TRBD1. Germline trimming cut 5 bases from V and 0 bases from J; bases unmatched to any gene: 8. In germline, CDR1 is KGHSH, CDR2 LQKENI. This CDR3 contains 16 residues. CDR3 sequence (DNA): TGTGCCAGCTCAGCCGCCGGGACAGGGAGCTCCTACGAGCAGTACTTC. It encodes CASSAAGTGSSYEQYF.

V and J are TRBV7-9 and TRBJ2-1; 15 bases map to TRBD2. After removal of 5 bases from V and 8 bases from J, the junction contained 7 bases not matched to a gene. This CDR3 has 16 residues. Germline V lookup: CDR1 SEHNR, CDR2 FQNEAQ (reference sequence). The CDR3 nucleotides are TGTGCCAGCAGCCGACGGACTAGCGGGAGGGTCTATGAGCAGTTCTTC. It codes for CASSRRTSGRVYEQFF.

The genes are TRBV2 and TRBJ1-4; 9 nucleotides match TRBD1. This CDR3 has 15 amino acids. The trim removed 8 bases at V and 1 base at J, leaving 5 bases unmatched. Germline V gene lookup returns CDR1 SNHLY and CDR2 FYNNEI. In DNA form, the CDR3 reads TGTGCCAGCCTAGAGACAGGGGGAACTAATGAAAAACTGTTTTTT. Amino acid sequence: CASLETGGTNEKLFF.

CDR3 region: CSVGGTSEAFF. The CDR3 nucleotides read TGCAGCGTTGGGGGGACAAGCGAAGCTTTCTTT. The V gene is TRBV29-1, the J gene TRBJ1-1; possibly TRBD1 for D (6 bases). V lost 4 bases, J lost 8 bases, and 11 bases lay in between. The CDR3 loop spans 11 amino acids. CDR1 and CDR2 (germline): SQVTM, ANQGSEA. Using reference TRBV29-1 and TRBJ1-1 for the parts outside the CDR3, the full variable domain is SAVISQKPSRDICQRGTSLTIQCQVDSQVTMMFWYRQQPGQSLTLIATANQGSEATYESGFVIDKFPISRPNLTFSTLTVSNMSPEDSSIYLCSVGGTSEAFFGQGTRLTVV.

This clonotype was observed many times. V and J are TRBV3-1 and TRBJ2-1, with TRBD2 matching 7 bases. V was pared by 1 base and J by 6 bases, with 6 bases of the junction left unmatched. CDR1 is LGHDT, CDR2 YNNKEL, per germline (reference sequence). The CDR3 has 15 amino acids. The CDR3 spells CASSQVFGRPNEQFF. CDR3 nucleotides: TGTGCCAGCAGCCAAGTGTTCGGGAGGCCCAATGAGCAGTTCTTC.

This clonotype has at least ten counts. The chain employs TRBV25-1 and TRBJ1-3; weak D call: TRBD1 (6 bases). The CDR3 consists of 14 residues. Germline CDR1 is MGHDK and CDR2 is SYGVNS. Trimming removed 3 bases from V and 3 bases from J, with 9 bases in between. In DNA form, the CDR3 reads TGTGCCAGCAGTGACAAGGGACATGGAAACACCATATATTTT. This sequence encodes CASSDKGHGNTIYF.

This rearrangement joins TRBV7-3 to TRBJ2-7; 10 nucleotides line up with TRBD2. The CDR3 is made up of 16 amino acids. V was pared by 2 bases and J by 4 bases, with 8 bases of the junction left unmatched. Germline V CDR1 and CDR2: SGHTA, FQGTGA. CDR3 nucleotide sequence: TGTGCCAGCAGCTTAGAAGTAGCGGGAGGTATATACGAGCAGTACTTC. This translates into CASSLEVAGGIYEQYF.